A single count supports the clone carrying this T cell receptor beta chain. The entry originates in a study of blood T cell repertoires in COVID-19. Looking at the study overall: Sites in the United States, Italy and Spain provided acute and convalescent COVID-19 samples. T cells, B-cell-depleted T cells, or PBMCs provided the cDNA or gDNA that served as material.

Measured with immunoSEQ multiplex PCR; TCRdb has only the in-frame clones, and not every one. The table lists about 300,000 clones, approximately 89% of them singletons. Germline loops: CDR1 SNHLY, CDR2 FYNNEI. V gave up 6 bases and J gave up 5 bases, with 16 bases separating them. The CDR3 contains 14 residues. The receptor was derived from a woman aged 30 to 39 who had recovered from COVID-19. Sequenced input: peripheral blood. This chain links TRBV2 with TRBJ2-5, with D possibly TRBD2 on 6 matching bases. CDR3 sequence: CASRTQPSVETQYF. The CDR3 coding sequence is TGTGCCAGCAGGACCCAACCTAGCGTGGAGACCCAGTACTTC. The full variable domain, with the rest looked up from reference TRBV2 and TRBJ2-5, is EPEVTQTPSHQVTQMGQEVILRCVPISNHLYFYWYRQILGQKVEFLVSFYNNEISEKSEIFDDQFSVERPDGSNFTLKIRSTKLEDSAMYFCASRTQPSVETQYFGPGTRLLVL.